Listed here are 26 T cell receptor beta chains from one sample, sequenced in a study of Graves' ophthalmopathy and Graves' hyperthyroidism. Beta-chain TCR CDR3 regions were amplified from RNA transcripts. Amplification began with first-round RT-PCR using HTBI primers, then second-round multiplex PCR was performed. TCRdb used MiXCR to reprocess the multiplex PCR reads, holding one entry per CDR3 protein. The sample includes 360,000 or so distinct CDR3 sequences, about a sixth of them seen just once. Sequenced: peripheral blood. The receptors here all came from a woman younger than 35 with Graves' ophthalmopathy.

There are many counts of this clonotype. The rearrangement links TRBV7-2 to TRBJ1-2, with D possibly being TRBD1 (6 bases). Trimming left V 3 bases short and J 8 bases short, with 10 bases between. The germline CDR1 and CDR2 sequences are SGHTA and FQGNSA. This CDR3 region has 12 residues. The CDR3 sequence is CASSFAGAGYTF. CDR3 DNA: TGTGCCAGCAGCTTCGCAGGGGCCGGCTACACCTTC.

This clonotype was detected many times. The gene calls are TRBV18 and TRBJ1-5; tentative D call: TRBD1 (5 bases). The length of the CDR3 is 14 residues. V lost 6 bases and J 5 bases, leaving 14 bases between the germline ends. Germline V CDR1 and CDR2: KGHSH, LQKENI. CDR3 loop: CASSQGSTYQPQHF. CDR3 DNA sequence: TGTGCCAGCTCGCAGGGATCAACGTATCAGCCCCAGCATTTT.

This clonotype was counted at least ten times. V and J are TRBV5-5 and TRBJ1-5; D gene unclear. CDR3 length: 13 residues. The germline V and J ends were trimmed by 4 bases and 1 base, with 6 bases remaining between them. Per the germline V gene, CDR1 is SGHKS and CDR2 is YYEKEE (reference sequence). The CDR3 reads CASSTDSNQPQHF. The DNA of the CDR3 is TGTGCCAGCAGCACGGACAGCAATCAGCCCCAGCATTTT.

CDR3 protein: CASSLGTGISNQPQHF. In nucleotides, the CDR3 is TGTGCCAGCAGCTTAGGGACAGGGATAAGCAATCAGCCCCAGCATTTT. This rearrangement joins TRBV11-2 to TRBJ1-5; 8 positions agree with TRBD1. CDR1 is SGHAT and CDR2 is FQNNGV in the germline V gene. This CDR3 contains 16 residues. The V and J ends lost 1 base and 1 base, in that order; junction bases with no gene match: 3.

This clonotype was counted at least ten times. The chain carries TRBV7-3 and TRBJ2-2; 8 bases fit TRBD1. Germline trimming cut 5 bases from V and 6 bases from J; bases unmatched to any gene: 5. Germline CDR1 reads SGHTA; CDR2 reads FQGTGA. The CDR3 runs to 14 residues. Here the CDR3 reads CASSLDRGSGELFF. The CDR3 bases are TGTGCCAGCAGCCTCGACAGGGGTTCCGGGGAGCTGTTTTTT. The entire variable domain, with the rest obtained from reference TRBV7-3 and TRBJ2-2, is as follows: GAGVSQTPSNKVTEKGKYVELRCDPISGHTALYWYRQSLGQGPEFLIYFQGTGAADDSGLPNDRFFAVRPEGSVSTLKIQRTERGDSAVYLCASSLDRGSGELFFGEGSRLTVL.

This clonotype was detected ten times or more. The V gene is TRBV12-3 or TRBV12-4, the J gene TRBJ2-5; no clear D. V gave up 1 base and J gave up 4 bases, with 13 bases separating them. This CDR3 contains 15 residues. In nucleotides, the CDR3 is TGTGCCAGCAGTTTAGGTGTGGGTTTGGGAGAGACCCAGTACTTC. This codes for CASSLGVGLGETQYF.

This clonotype came up many times. The chain has TRBV6-1 and TRBJ2-2; possible D gene TRBD2, 5 bases. The CDR3 is made up of 16 amino acids. Germline V lookup: CDR1 MNHNS, CDR2 SASEGT. V dropped 7 bases and J dropped 0 bases, with 15 bases sitting between them. CDR3 region: CASTSLPGSNTGELFF. DNA of the CDR3: TGTGCCAGCACCTCTCTCCCGGGATCGAACACCGGGGAGCTGTTTTTT.

V gene TRBV25-1 combines with J gene TRBJ1-1, with D perhaps matching TRBD1 (6 bases). The CDR3 loop spans 16 amino acids. Between the trimmed V and J ends, which lost 6 bases and 0 bases, there was a span of 17 bases. Germline V gene lookup returns CDR1 MGHDK and CDR2 SYGVNS. In DNA, the CDR3 is TGTGCCAGCAGAGACACTGGACAGCCGTTGAACACTGAAGCTTTCTTT. Residues: CASRDTGQPLNTEAFF.

Ten or more counts support this clonotype. The J gene is TRBJ2-5, the V gene TRBV19; 7 bases match TRBD1. CDR1 is LNHDA, CDR2 SQIVND, per germline (reference sequence). After removal of 3 bases from V and 5 bases from J, the junction contained 6 bases not matched to a gene. This CDR3 region has 14 residues. CDR3 DNA sequence: TGTGCCAGTAGTATCAAGGGGGCGGAGGAGACCCAGTACTTC. Translating it yields CASSIKGAEETQYF.

Many counts were recorded for this clonotype. The chain has TRBV2 and TRBJ1-3, with 7 bases identical to TRBD1. Germline values: CDR1 SNHLY, CDR2 FYNNEI. With 10 bases clipped from V and 0 bases from J, the junction kept 6 bases outside the gene matches. CDR3 length equals 14 residues. The CDR3 DNA sequence: TGTGCCACCGAGGGGGCACCCTCTGGAAACACCATATATTTT. Protein: CATEGAPSGNTIYF.

This clonotype was counted between two and nine times. The V gene is TRBV6-1, the J gene TRBJ2-7, with no clear D. The CDR3 runs to 13 residues. With 6 bases removed from V and 7 bases from J, the gap between germline ends came to 16 bases. Germline CDR1 reads MNHNS; CDR2 reads SASEGT. The CDR3 spells CASSKRQGWEQYF. Written as DNA, the CDR3 is TGTGCCAGCAGCAAACGCCAAGGGTGGGAGCAGTACTTC.

This clonotype appeared a few times. The chain has TRBV6-2 or TRBV6-3 and TRBJ2-4, with D maybe TRBD1 (6 bases). The V gene lost 8 bases and the J gene lost 4 bases, with 21 bases spanning the gap. Germline assignment: CDR1 MNHEY and CDR2 SVGEGT. The CDR3 runs to 16 residues. The CDR3 bases are TGTGCCAGCTATTCGGGACGTGGACAGCTAAAAAACATTCAGTACTTC. Amino acid sequence: CASYSGRGQLKNIQYF.

This clonotype was seen ten or more times. The rearrangement links TRBV6-5 to TRBJ1-5; no definite D call. V was clipped by 5 bases and J by 6 bases, with 8 bases between them. The CDR3 sequence is 12 residues long. Germline loops: CDR1 MNHEY, CDR2 SVGAGI. CDR3 in DNA: TGTGCCAGCAGTAGGGAGGGTCAGCCCCAGCATTTT. Residues: CASSREGQPQHF.

This clonotype has ten or more counts. This chain connects TRBV6-5 to TRBJ2-6; perhaps TRBD1 as D (6 bases). V lost 9 bases to trimming and J lost 4 bases, with 10 bases between them. Germline-derived CDR1 and CDR2 are MNHEY and SVGAGI. CDR3 size: 13 residues. CDR3 region: CASHRDGANVLTF. The CDR3 bases are TGTGCCAGTCACAGGGACGGGGCCAACGTCCTGACTTTC.

Ten or more counts support this clonotype. The J gene is TRBJ2-7, the V gene TRBV5-1; possibly TRBD2 for D (6 bases). Trimming removed 0 bases from V and 0 bases from J, with 13 bases in between. Germline V gene data show CDR1 as SGHRS and CDR2 as YFSETQ. This CDR3 contains 16 residues. In DNA, the CDR3 is TGCGCCAGCAGCTTGGGGGCCGCGGGGAGCTCCTACGAGCAGTACTTC. Translating gives CASSLGAAGSSYEQYF.

This clonotype was observed many times. The chain has TRBV28 and TRBJ1-2; tentatively, D is TRBD1 (6 bases). V lost 2 bases and J 2 bases, leaving 12 bases between the germline ends. The CDR3 extends over 15 amino acids. Looked up from germline, CDR1 is MDHEN and CDR2 is SYDVKM. The CDR3 nucleotides are TGTGCCAGCAGTTTAGAGCGGACAGACAACTATGGCTACACCTTC. It codes for CASSLERTDNYGYTF.

The rearrangement uses TRBV28 and TRBJ2-7, with 12 bases that match TRBD2. The CDR3 is made up of 16 amino acids. V lost 2 bases and J lost 4; bases outside the gene matches: 6. Germline V CDR1 and CDR2: MDHEN, SYDVKM. DNA for the CDR3: TGTGCCAGCAGTTTAGGCCCCGGGACTAGCGGGTACGAGCAGTACTTC. It encodes CASSLGPGTSGYEQYF.

This clonotype has a count of ten or more. A much larger clone lies a single base off, so this may be a read error. The rearrangement links TRBV6-5 to TRBJ1-5; perhaps TRBD1 as D (5 bases). The CDR3 has 15 residues. The V end lost 4 bases, the J end lost 1 base, and 11 bases lay between the germline ends. The V gene's germline CDR1 is MNHEY and CDR2 SVGAGI. Written as DNA, the CDR3 is TGTGCCAGCAGTTGCTCGGGGCAGAGCAATCAGCCCCAGCATTTT. It translates to CASSCSGQSNQPQHF.

At least ten counts were recorded for this clonotype. J is TRBJ1-1 and V is TRBV7-2, with 8 nucleotides matching TRBD1. The CDR3 loop spans 15 amino acids. With V trimmed by 4 bases and J by 0 bases, 4 bases remained unmatched. Germline loops: CDR1 SGHTA, CDR2 FQGNSA. CDR3 in amino acids: CASSYRTGLNTEAFF. The CDR3 nucleotides read TGTGCCAGCAGCTACCGGACAGGGCTGAACACTGAAGCTTTCTTT. Filled out from reference TRBV7-2 and TRBJ1-1, the complete variable domain reads GAGVSQSPSNKVTEKGKDVELRCDPISGHTALYWYRQSLGQGLEFLIYFQGNSAPDKSGLPSDRFSAERTGGSVSTLTIQRTQQEDSAVYLCASSYRTGLNTEAFFGQGTRLTVV.

The chain is built from TRBV28 and TRBJ1-1, with 8 bases matching TRBD1. CDR3 length equals 14 residues. Per germline, CDR1 MDHEN and CDR2 SYDVKM. With V trimmed by 3 bases and J by 4 bases, 4 bases remained unmatched. CDR3 coding DNA: TGTGCCAGCAGTTTGACAGGGGAAAGCACTGAAGCTTTCTTT. Amino acid sequence: CASSLTGESTEAFF.

This clonotype was detected many times. The chain is built from TRBV15 and TRBJ1-6; a weak D match, TRBD1 (6 bases). Per the germline V gene, CDR1 is LNHNV and CDR2 is YYDKDF (reference sequence). This CDR3 has 14 residues. The V end lost 3 bases, the J end lost 7 bases, and 10 bases lay between the germline ends. In DNA, the CDR3 is TGTGCCACCAGCAGCCGGACAGAGAATTCACCCCTCCACTTT. This sequence encodes CATSSRTENSPLHF.

This clonotype was counted many times. The rearrangement uses TRBV4-2 and TRBJ1-1, with a weak D call TRBD1 (6 bases). V shed 1 base and J shed 4 bases, with 13 bases lying between them. Germline V lookup: CDR1 LGHNA, CDR2 YNFKEQ. The CDR3 has 15 residues. CDR3 sequence reads: CASSQAYREGTEAFF. CDR3 DNA sequence: TGTGCCAGCAGCCAAGCTTACAGGGAGGGCACTGAAGCTTTCTTT.

Ten or more counts support this clonotype. The V and J genes are TRBV2 and TRBJ2-5, with 8 bases aligning to TRBD2. V shed 3 bases, J shed 0 bases, and the junction held 3 bases outside the gene matches. The V gene's germline CDR1 is SNHLY and CDR2 FYNNEI. The CDR3 is 15 residues long. The CDR3 DNA sequence: TGTGCCAGCAGTGAGAGCGGGAGTCACCAAGAGACCCAGTACTTC. As protein: CASSESGSHQETQYF.

At least ten counts were recorded for this clonotype. The gene calls are TRBV28 and TRBJ2-7, with 13 nucleotides matching TRBD2. CDR1 MDHEN and CDR2 SYDVKM come from the germline V gene. The CDR3 spans 17 residues. J lost 2 bases, V lost 6 bases, and 10 bases had no gene match. The CDR3 loop reads CASSQTSGRAGTYEQYF. The DNA for the CDR3 is TGTGCCAGCAGCCAAACTAGCGGGAGGGCCGGAACCTACGAGCAGTACTTC.

This clonotype was observed many times. The DNA for the CDR3 is TGTGCCAGCAGCTTAGTGGCAGGCCACGTGATTCCCGGGGAGCTGTTTTTT. It specifies CASSLVAGHVIPGELFF. The chain recombines TRBV11-2 with TRBJ2-2, with D uncertain. Trimming pared 1 base from V and 6 bases from J, leaving 18 bases between. This CDR3 is built from 17 residues. CDR1 is SGHAT and CDR2 is FQNNGV in the germline V gene.

The gene calls are TRBV6-2 or TRBV6-3 and TRBJ2-7; TRBD2 agrees at 7 bases. The CDR3 covers 19 residues. Germline lookup yields CDR1 MNHEY and CDR2 SVGEGT. J was trimmed by 0 bases and V by 0 bases; bases with no gene match: 14. The CDR3 bases are TGTGCCAGCAGTTACTCCCCGGGGGGACCCCCTAACTTCTCCTACGAGCAGTACTTC. It yields the protein CASSYSPGGPPNFSYEQYF.